This TCR beta chain was identified in a study of cytomegalovirus exposure and HLA in healthy donors. Study observations and caveats: Reported findings show TCR beta sequences accurately forecast HLA-A and HLA-B alleles in most subjects. The study recorded 160 or so TCR beta chains that were cytomegalovirus-associated.

About this clone itself: Its matching antigen is unknown.

CDR3 length equals 15 residues. V dropped 0 bases and J dropped 4 bases, with 10 bases sitting between them. Germline V gives CDR1 SGHTA, CDR2 FQGNSA. PCR employed 60 Vbeta and 13 Jbeta primers. The table came from immunoSEQ multiplex PCR; TCRdb's copy has only in-frame clones and leaves some out. Of around 59,000 clones listed, approximately 80% are singletons. This chain uses TRBV7-2 with TRBJ1-3; D is perhaps TRBD1 (6 bases). This receptor was obtained from a human donor in good health. Specimen: PBMCs. The CDR3 protein is CASSLATGPGNTIYF. As DNA, the CDR3 is TGTGCCAGCAGCTTAGCCACAGGGCCAGGAAACACCATATATTTT.